This T cell receptor beta chain emerged from a study of T-cell reconstitution after alpha-beta-depleted transplantation in children. Germline V gene sequence: CDR1 MNHEY, CDR2 SMNVEV (reference sequence). This CDR3 spans 16 amino acids. Unique molecular identifiers featured in how the TCRbeta library was prepared. TCRdb re-analysed the PCR reads in MiXCR, keeping a single row per CDR3 protein. Among about 50,000 distinct CDR3 sequences listed, approximately 6.1% were seen once. To note about this clonotype: Antigen unknown. The junction and the germline gene differ at one end; a read error may be behind it.

Broader study findings: Newly produced T cells mostly accounted for T-cell counts and diversity one year post-transplant.

The V call is TRBV27, the J call TRBJ2-7; 8 bases fit TRBD1. The sequencing used PBMCs, mostly from graft donor cells, collected 60 days after TCRalphabeta/CD19-depleted stem cell transplant. The TCR comes from a female patient under 10 years old who had a stem cell transplant for aplastic anemia, so the T cells may come from the graft donor. CDR3 protein: CTSSWIGQGKVEEQYF. The CDR3 coding sequence is TGCACCAGCAGCTGGATTGGACAGGGTAAAGTCGAAGAGCAGTACTTC.